These 14 T cell receptor beta chains came from one sample sequenced in a study of identical twins. TCRdb processed the 5' RACE reads anew with MiXCR; each CDR3 protein has one entry. The table has 200,000 to 250,000 distinct CDR3 sequences, around 6.8% seen once. The sample was also reused in another study, on yellow fever vaccine responses in identical twins.

Material for sequencing was memory (CD45RO+) T cells sorted from blood. The receptors were gathered from a woman in her late teens or twenties in good health.

There are a few counts of this clonotype. V gene TRBV9 combines with J gene TRBJ1-6; D perhaps matches TRBD1 (6 bases). V lost 4 bases and J lost 6, with 14 bases in between. From germline, CDR1 is SGDLS and CDR2 YYNGEE. The CDR3 runs to 15 residues. The DNA for the CDR3 is TGTGCCAGCAGCCCCAGCGGACAGCTTAATTCACCCCTCCACTTT. Its protein product is CASSPSGQLNSPLHF. Drawing the rest from reference TRBV9 and TRBJ1-6, the complete variable domain is DSGVTQTPKHLITATGQRVTLRCSPRSGDLSVYWYQQSLDQGLQFLIQYYNGEERAKGNILERFSAQQFPDLHSELNLSSLELGDSALYFCASSPSGQLNSPLHFGNGTRLTVT.

The chain carries TRBV5-1 and TRBJ2-1; a possible D gene is TRBD1 (6 bases). V shed 7 bases and J shed 1 base, with 15 bases lying between them. This CDR3 is built from 15 residues. Germline V gives CDR1 SGHRS, CDR2 YFSETQ. CDR3: CASGIQGNSYNEQFF. The DNA of the CDR3 is TGCGCCAGCGGGATACAGGGTAATTCCTACAATGAGCAGTTCTTC.

This clonotype was observed a few times. V usage is TRBV7-2 and J usage is TRBJ1-2; no firm D call. Germline V CDR1 and CDR2: SGHTA, FQGNSA. There are 13 residues in the CDR3. Trimming removed 1 base from V and 4 bases from J, with 7 bases in between. The CDR3 region is CASSLGPSYGYTF. The CDR3 nucleotides are TGTGCCAGCAGCTTAGGACCCAGCTATGGCTACACCTTC.

This clonotype has a handful of counts. The DNA for the CDR3 is TGTGCCAGCAGTTACTATCAGGGTACGAATTCACCCCTCCACTTT. It is translated as CASSYYQGTNSPLHF. The J gene is TRBJ1-6, the V gene TRBV6-5; weak D call: TRBD1 (5 bases). Germline V gene sequence: CDR1 MNHEY, CDR2 SVGAGI. V was cut by 1 base and J by 7 bases, with 11 bases left in between. The length of the CDR3 is 15 residues.

This clonotype was detected a few times. This CDR3 is CAWSSGTTGELFF. CDR3 DNA: TGTGCCTGGAGTTCGGGGACCACCGGGGAGCTGTTTTTT. This chain links TRBV30 with TRBJ2-2; D is perhaps TRBD1 or TRBD2 (5 bases each). The CDR3 contains 13 residues. Trimming cost V 2 bases and J 4 bases, with 8 bases left between them. Germline V gives CDR1 GTSNPN, CDR2 SVGIG (reference sequence).

The chain uses TRBV4-2 and TRBJ1-6; D perhaps matches TRBD1 (6 bases). Germline V gene lookup returns CDR1 LGHNA and CDR2 YNFKEQ. V lost 1 base, J lost 10 bases, and 14 bases lay in between. The CDR3 extends over 15 amino acids. For the CDR3, the DNA is TGTGCCAGCAGCCAAGGGGGGGCCCCGGGGTCACCCCTCCACTTT. Translating gives CASSQGGAPGSPLHF.

The CDR3 nucleotides are TGTGCCACCAGCCCAGGGCAAATGAACACTGAAGCTTTCTTT. Amino acids: CATSPGQMNTEAFF. The gene calls are TRBV24-1 and TRBJ1-1; D possibly corresponds to TRBD1 (5 bases). Between the trimmed V and J ends, which lost 7 bases and 0 bases, there was a span of 11 bases. The V gene's germline CDR1 is KGHDR and CDR2 SFDVKD. The CDR3 totals 14 residues.

The chain links TRBV7-9 to TRBJ2-3; D is perhaps TRBD1 or TRBD2 (5 bases each). Germline V CDR1 and CDR2: SEHNR, FQNEAQ (reference sequence). This CDR3 comprises 15 residues. V lost 5 bases, J lost 4 bases, and 16 bases lay in between. The CDR3 DNA reads as TGTGCCAGCAGCCCACGGGACGCCAAGGCAGATACGCAGTATTTT. It specifies CASSPRDAKADTQYF.

This clonotype was found many times. J is TRBJ2-5 and V is TRBV7-2; no reliable D call. V was clipped by 2 bases and J by 3 bases, with 10 bases between them. The CDR3 has 14 residues. CDR1 is SGHTA, CDR2 FQGNSA, per germline. CDR3 nucleotides: TGTGCCAGCAGCTTACTAACCCGGGAAGAGACCCAGTACTTC. Amino acids: CASSLLTREETQYF.

This clonotype came up many times. The chain employs TRBV5-1 and TRBJ2-5; 12 bases are shared with TRBD1. CDR1 is SGHRS, CDR2 YFSETQ, per germline. The CDR3 covers 14 residues. The V gene end was trimmed by 3 bases and the J gene end by 5 bases; junction bases not matched to a gene: 2. CDR3 residues: CASSWDRGRETQYF. The CDR3 DNA is TGCGCCAGCAGCTGGGACAGGGGGCGTGAGACCCAGTACTTC. Full variable domain (outside the CDR3, taken from reference TRBV5-1 and TRBJ2-5): KAGVTQTPRYLIKTRGQQVTLSCSPISGHRSVSWYQQTPGQGLQFLFEYFSETQRNKGNFPGRFSGRQFSNSRSEMNVSTLELGDSALYLCASSWDRGRETQYFGPGTRLLVL.

V usage is TRBV27 and J usage is TRBJ2-5, with D unclear. The germline V gene has CDR1 MNHEY and CDR2 SMNVEV (reference sequence). The CDR3 is 12 amino acids. V dropped 2 bases and J dropped 7 bases, with 8 bases sitting between them. The CDR3 is CASSLPTGTQYF. DNA for the CDR3: TGTGCCAGCAGTTTACCGACGGGGACCCAGTACTTC.

This clonotype was detected only a few times. The V call is TRBV20-1, the J call TRBJ2-1, with TRBD2 identical over 8 bases. Germline CDR1 DFQATT, CDR2 SNEGSKA (reference sequence). This CDR3 region has 15 residues. V lost 6 bases, J lost 8 bases, and 15 bases stayed unmatched. DNA for the CDR3: TGCAGTGCACACCTCCGGGGGGGAGGGCAGGATGAGCAGTTCTTC. Amino acid sequence: CSAHLRGGGQDEQFF.

Worth noting for this clonotype: A much bigger clone sits one base away, suggesting this may be a read error. This chain joins TRBV5-6 and TRBJ2-5; TRBD2 is a possible D gene (6 bases). The CDR3 is made up of 15 amino acids. The ends were cut back, 1 base at V and 5 bases at J, with 15 bases in the middle. Per germline, CDR1 SGHDT and CDR2 YYEEEE. CDR3 amino acids: CASSLSWLGGETQYF. Written as DNA, the CDR3 is TGTGCCAGCAGCTTGAGCTGGCTTGGAGGGGAGACCCAGTACTTC.

The chain uses TRBV11-2 and TRBJ1-3; the D gene is possibly TRBD1 (6 bases). V lost 5 bases and J 0 bases, leaving 8 bases between the germline ends. Germline assignment: CDR1 SGHAT and CDR2 FQNNGV. This CDR3 is built from 14 residues. CDR3 in DNA: TGTGCCAGCAGCCGGACAGCCTCTGGAAACACCATATATTTT. Its protein is CASSRTASGNTIYF.